The 18 T cell receptor beta chains below come from one sample, sequenced in a study of Tregs in tolerant kidney transplant recipients (dated by TCRdb to the late 2010s). Library method: the immunoSEQ multiplex PCR assay. TCRdb obtained this table from immuneACCESS and retained in-frame rearrangements with V and J assigned. These tables miss some clones; where compared with another copy, unresolved V genes account for less than half of the shortfall, and the remainder is unexplained. The sample data list around 230,000 clones, and about 86% of these were observed just once. Approximately 0.69% of the sample lies in the top ten. Material: CD4+ T cells from blood. Receptors originate from a human donor in good health.

This chain links TRBV20-1 with TRBJ1-2; 7 nucleotides match TRBD1. The junction had 3 bases not matched to a gene; V was cut back by 3 bases and J by 8 bases. CDR1 and CDR2 (germline): DFQATT, SNEGSKA (reference sequence). CDR3 size: 11 residues. The CDR3 DNA is TGCAGTGCTAGTCCAGGGGGAGGCTACACCTTC. Its translation: CSASPGGGYTF.

V and J are TRBV5-1 and TRBJ2-7, with 10 bases lining up with TRBD2. This CDR3 spans 16 amino acids. Losses at the gene ends were 1 base for V and 4 bases for J; bases not matched to a gene: 8. Germline CDR1 is SGHRS and CDR2 is YFSETQ. Here the CDR3 reads CASSLLWLAGVYEQYF. The CDR3 region has the DNA TGCGCCAGCAGCTTGCTTTGGCTAGCGGGAGTGTACGAGCAGTACTTC.

The J gene is TRBJ2-7, the V gene TRBV19; 10 nucleotides align to TRBD2. This CDR3 spans 15 amino acids. V lost 4 bases, J lost 2 bases, and 5 bases stayed unmatched. Germline assignment: CDR1 LNHDA and CDR2 SQIVND (reference sequence). In DNA, the CDR3 is TGTGCCAGTAGTACCACTAGCGGGGTCACCTACGAGCAGTACTTC. Residues: CASSTTSGVTYEQYF. The variable domain in full, completed from reference TRBV19 and TRBJ2-7, reads DGGITQSPKYLFRKEGQNVTLSCEQNLNHDAMYWYRQDPGQGLRLIYYSQIVNDFQKGDIAEGYSVSREKKESFPLTVTSAQKNPTAFYLCASSTTSGVTYEQYFGPGTRLTVT.

The V gene is TRBV7-2, the J gene TRBJ2-5, with TRBD2 matching 8 bases. This CDR3 is built from 16 residues. V was pared by 5 bases and J by 3 bases, with 11 bases of the junction left unmatched. Germline V lookup: CDR1 SGHTA, CDR2 FQGNSA. In DNA, the CDR3 is TGTGCCAGCAGCCTTCGGGTAGCGGGGACTAAAGAGACCCAGTACTTC. It specifies CASSLRVAGTKETQYF.

In DNA form, the CDR3 reads TGTGCCAGCTCACCAGCAGGGGGCCTAAACACTGAAGCTTTCTTT. This translates into CASSPAGGLNTEAFF. The chain couples TRBV18 to TRBJ1-1, with TRBD1 matching over 8 bases. The germline CDR1 and CDR2 sequences are KGHSH and LQKENI. V shed 2 bases and J 2 bases; nucleotides not matched to a gene: 4. The CDR3 is 15 amino acids.

The chain recombines TRBV2 with TRBJ2-5; 10 bases map to TRBD2. J gave up 2 bases and V 4 bases, and 4 bases lay outside the gene matches. The CDR3 spans 15 residues. Germline V gene sequence: CDR1 SNHLY, CDR2 FYNNEI. CDR3 in DNA: TGTGCCAGCAGTGGGACTAGCGGAAGACAAGAGACCCAGTACTTC. Translation gives CASSGTSGRQETQYF.

The CDR3: CASSQDTSEQYF. Written as DNA, the CDR3 is TGTGCCAGCAGCCAAGATACCAGCGAGCAGTACTTC. J is TRBJ2-7 and V is TRBV14; D is uncertain. This CDR3 is 12 amino acids long. CDR1 and CDR2 (germline): SGHDN, FVKESK. Deletions cut 0 bases from V and 6 bases from J, with 6 bases between.

The V and J genes are TRBV6-1 and TRBJ1-1, with D perhaps matching TRBD1 (5 bases). The ends were cut back, 4 bases at V and 6 bases at J, with 9 bases in the middle. The CDR3 spans 12 residues. CDR1 MNHNS and CDR2 SASEGT come from the germline V gene. CDR3 sequence (DNA): TGTGCCAGCAGTGCCAGGGTTTCTGAAGCTTTCTTT. Translation gives CASSARVSEAFF.

The chain is built from TRBV9 and TRBJ2-1; 11 nucleotides match TRBD2. V lost 4 bases, J lost 8 bases, and 8 bases stayed unmatched. Germline V CDR1 and CDR2: SGDLS, YYNGEE. The CDR3 runs to 15 residues. This CDR3 reads CASSFTSGSWDEQFF. The CDR3, as DNA: TGTGCCAGCAGCTTCACTAGCGGGAGTTGGGATGAGCAGTTCTTC. The full variable domain, in which reference TRBV9 and TRBJ2-1 provide the parts outside the CDR3, is DSGVTQTPKHLITATGQRVTLRCSPRSGDLSVYWYQQSLDQGLQFLIQYYNGEERAKGNILERFSAQQFPDLHSELNLSSLELGDSALYFCASSFTSGSWDEQFFGPGTRLTVL.

The V call is TRBV5-1, the J call TRBJ2-7, with TRBD1 as a possible D gene (7 bases). Trimming left V 0 bases short and J 5 bases short, with 15 bases between. CDR1 and CDR2 (germline): SGHRS, YFSETQ. This CDR3 spans 15 amino acids. The CDR3 region is CASSLDAGGLNEQYF. CDR3 in DNA: TGCGCCAGCAGCTTGGACGCAGGGGGACTTAACGAGCAGTACTTC.

This rearrangement joins TRBV4-2 to TRBJ1-1; TRBD1 matches at 9 bases. CDR3 size: 16 residues. Germline CDR1 LGHNA, CDR2 YNFKEQ. Trimming removed 3 bases from V and 1 base from J; junction bases left unmatched: 6. CDR3 residues: CASSHGTGLTNTEAFF. CDR3 bases: TGTGCCAGCAGCCATGGGACAGGGCTTACGAACACTGAAGCTTTCTTT.

The J gene is TRBJ2-3, the V gene TRBV18, with 7 bases aligning to TRBD2. V dropped 2 bases and J dropped 1; count of bases not matched to a gene: 9. CDR1 and CDR2 (germline): KGHSH, LQKENI. CDR3 size: 17 residues. This CDR3 reads CASSPEGAGPRTDTQYF. The DNA of the CDR3 is TGTGCCAGCTCACCAGAGGGAGCGGGGCCTCGCACAGATACGCAGTATTTT.

This chain joins TRBV11-2 and TRBJ2-1, with 9 positions matching TRBD2. The V segment lost 5 bases and the J segment 7 bases; nucleotides outside the gene matches: 15. The CDR3 covers 17 residues. Germline V CDR1 and CDR2: SGHAT, FQNNGV. CDR3: CASSPTLWAGGPNEQFF. The CDR3 DNA follows: TGTGCCAGCAGCCCCACCCTCTGGGCGGGAGGGCCAAATGAGCAGTTCTTC.

The chain is built from TRBV29-1 and TRBJ1-5, with no clear D. Germline CDR1 is SQVTM and CDR2 is ANQGSEA. This CDR3 spans 12 amino acids. Trimming stripped 5 bases from V and 0 bases from J, with 5 bases between. CDR3 coding DNA: TGCAGCGTTATGGGTAGCAATCAGCCCCAGCATTTT. Translated, it gives CSVMGSNQPQHF.

The rearrangement joins TRBV5-4 to TRBJ2-1; 12 positions match TRBD2. Per germline, CDR1 SGHNT and CDR2 YYREEE (reference sequence). After removal of 0 bases from V and 2 bases from J, the junction contained 6 bases not matched to a gene. The CDR3 runs to 18 residues. The CDR3 DNA sequence: TGTGCCAGCAGCTTGGGTAGGGCTAGCGGGGGGGCCTACAATGAGCAGTTCTTC. Its protein is CASSLGRASGGAYNEQFF.

This clone was seen a handful of times. V and J are TRBV20-1 and TRBJ2-7, with TRBD1 matching 7 bases. The CDR3 is 11 amino acids. V was pared by 4 bases and J by 4 bases, with 1 base of the junction left unmatched. CDR1 and CDR2 (germline): DFQATT, SNEGSKA (reference sequence). In DNA form, the CDR3 reads TGCAGTGCTAACAGGGGTTACGAGCAGTACTTC. Protein: CSANRGYEQYF.

This clone was detected only once. The chain joins TRBV19 to TRBJ2-7; either TRBD1 or TRBD2 may supply D (5 bases each). V was cut by 4 bases and J by 3 bases, with 16 bases left in between. Germline CDR1 reads LNHDA; CDR2 reads SQIVND (reference sequence). The CDR3 spans 15 residues. CDR3 nucleotide sequence: TGTGCCAGTAGTACAGCCGGGACCGTCGACTACGAGCAGTACTTC. Protein product: CASSTAGTVDYEQYF.

This chain links TRBV9 with TRBJ1-1; 7 bases align to TRBD1. In germline, CDR1 is SGDLS, CDR2 YYNGEE. Trimming removed 3 bases from V and 1 base from J; junction bases left unmatched: 12. The length of the CDR3 is 17 residues. CDR3 coding DNA: TGTGCCAGCAGCGGGTTTTACAGGGGTGCGGGGAACACTGAAGCTTTCTTT. Translation gives CASSGFYRGAGNTEAFF.